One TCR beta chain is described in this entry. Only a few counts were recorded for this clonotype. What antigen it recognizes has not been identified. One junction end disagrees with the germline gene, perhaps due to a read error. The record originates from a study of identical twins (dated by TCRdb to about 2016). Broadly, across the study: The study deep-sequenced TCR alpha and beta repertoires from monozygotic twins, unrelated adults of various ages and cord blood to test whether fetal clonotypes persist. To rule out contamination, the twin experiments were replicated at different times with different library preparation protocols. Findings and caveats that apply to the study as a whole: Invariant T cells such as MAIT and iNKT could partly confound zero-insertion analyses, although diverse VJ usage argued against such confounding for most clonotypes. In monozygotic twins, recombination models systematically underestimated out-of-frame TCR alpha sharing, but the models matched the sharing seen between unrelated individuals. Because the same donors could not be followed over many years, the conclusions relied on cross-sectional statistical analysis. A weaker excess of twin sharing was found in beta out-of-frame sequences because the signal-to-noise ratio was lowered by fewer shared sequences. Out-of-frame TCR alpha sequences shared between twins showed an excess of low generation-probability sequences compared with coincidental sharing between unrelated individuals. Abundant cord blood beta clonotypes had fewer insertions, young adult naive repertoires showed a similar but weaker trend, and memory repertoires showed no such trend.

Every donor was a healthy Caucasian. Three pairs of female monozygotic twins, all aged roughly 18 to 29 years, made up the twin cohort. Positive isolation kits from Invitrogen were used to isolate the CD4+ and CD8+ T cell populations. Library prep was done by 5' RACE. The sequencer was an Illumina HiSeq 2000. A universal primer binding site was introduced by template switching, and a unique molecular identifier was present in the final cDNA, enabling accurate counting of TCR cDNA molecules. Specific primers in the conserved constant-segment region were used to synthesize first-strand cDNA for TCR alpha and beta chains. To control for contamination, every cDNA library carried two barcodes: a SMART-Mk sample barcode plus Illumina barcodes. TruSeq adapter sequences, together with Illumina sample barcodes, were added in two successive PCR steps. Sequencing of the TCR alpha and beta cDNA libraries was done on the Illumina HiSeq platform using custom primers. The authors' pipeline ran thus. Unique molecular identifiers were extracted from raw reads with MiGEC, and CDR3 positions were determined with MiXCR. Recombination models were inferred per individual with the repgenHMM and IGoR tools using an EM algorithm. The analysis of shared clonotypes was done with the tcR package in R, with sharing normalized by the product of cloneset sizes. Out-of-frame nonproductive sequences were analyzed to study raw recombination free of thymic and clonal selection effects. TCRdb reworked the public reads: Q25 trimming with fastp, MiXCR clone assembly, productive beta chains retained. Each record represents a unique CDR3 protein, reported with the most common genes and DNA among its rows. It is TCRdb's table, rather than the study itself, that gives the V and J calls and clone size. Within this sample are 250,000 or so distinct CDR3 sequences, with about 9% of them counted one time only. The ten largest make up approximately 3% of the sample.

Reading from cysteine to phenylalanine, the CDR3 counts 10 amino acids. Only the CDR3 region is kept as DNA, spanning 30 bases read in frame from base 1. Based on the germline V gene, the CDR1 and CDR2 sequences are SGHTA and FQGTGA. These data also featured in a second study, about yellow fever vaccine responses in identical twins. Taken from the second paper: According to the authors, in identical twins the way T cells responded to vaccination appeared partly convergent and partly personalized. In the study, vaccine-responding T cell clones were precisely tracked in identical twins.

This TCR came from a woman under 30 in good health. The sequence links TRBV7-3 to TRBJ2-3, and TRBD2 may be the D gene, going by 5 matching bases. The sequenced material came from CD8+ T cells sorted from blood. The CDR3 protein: CASSLSTGFF. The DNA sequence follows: TGTGCCAGCAGCTTATCTACGGGATTTTTT.